Following are 21 T cell receptor beta chains from one sample sequenced in a study of T cells in Graves' hyperthyroidism and ophthalmopathy (dated by TCRdb to between 2017 and 2020). The library was prepared using multiplex PCR. Data came from an Illumina HiSeq 2000. The TCR beta CDR3 regions were amplified from the RNA transcripts. For the first round of RT-PCR on the TCR CDR3, the HTBI primer set was used together with the Qiagen OneStep RT-PCR kit. The public reads were reprocessed in TCRdb via fastp at Q25 and MiXCR, keeping in-frame beta chains. All rows with the same CDR3 protein become a single entry with the most common DNA and genes. This sample has about half a million distinct CDR3 sequences in its table, and 20% of those were observed once. Approximately 50% of the sample rests with the top ten. Sequencing was done on a sample of blood. These TCRs come from a man aged 40-49 years with Graves' ophthalmopathy.

This clonotype was seen only a few times. This sequence joins TRBV6-1 and TRBJ1-5, with D uncertain. The germline CDR1 and CDR2 sequences are MNHNS and SASEGT. V shed 5 bases and J shed 6 bases, with 14 bases lying between them. The CDR3 covers 14 residues. CDR3 protein: CASSPRRNFQPQHF. The CDR3 DNA reads as TGTGCCAGCAGTCCGAGACGGAACTTTCAGCCCCAGCATTTT.

This clonotype occurred a few times. The genes are TRBV7-8 and TRBJ1-5, with 8 positions matching TRBD1. Germline CDR1 reads SGHVS; CDR2 reads FQNEAQ. The CDR3 totals 15 residues. The V gene end was trimmed by 1 base and the J gene end by 11 bases; junction bases not matched to a gene: 10. CDR3 sequence: CASSLDQGANKAQHF. The CDR3 region has the DNA TGTGCCAGCAGCTTAGATCAGGGGGCGAATAAGGCCCAGCATTTT. The variable domain in full, completed from reference TRBV7-8 and TRBJ1-5, reads GAGVSQSPRYKVAKRGQDVALRCDPISGHVSLFWYQQALGQGPEFLTYFQNEAQLDKSGLPSDRFFAERPEGSVSTLKIQRTQQEDSAVYLCASSLDQGANKAQHFGDGTRLSIL.

This rearrangement joins TRBV15 to TRBJ2-3; either TRBD1 or TRBD2 may fit D (6 bases each). The CDR3 runs 16 residues. V was trimmed by 2 bases and J by 2 bases, leaving 14 bases between them. Germline loops: CDR1 LNHNV, CDR2 YYDKDF (reference sequence). The CDR3 DNA follows: TGTGCCACCAGCAGACCTAGGGGGGACTCCACAGATACGCAGTATTTT. Protein: CATSRPRGDSTDTQYF.

This clonotype showed up many times. The gene calls are TRBV11-2 and TRBJ2-7; possibly TRBD1 for D (5 bases). The CDR3 length is 14 residues. With 0 bases removed from V and 3 bases from J, the gap between germline ends came to 9 bases. Looked up from germline, CDR1 is SGHAT and CDR2 is FQNNGV. DNA for the CDR3: TGTGCCAGCAGCTTAGATGCCCAGGGCTACGAGCAGTACTTC. Protein: CASSLDAQGYEQYF.

This chain connects TRBV12-3 or TRBV12-4 to TRBJ2-6; 7 nucleotides align to TRBD1. CDR3 size: 19 residues. J lost 1 base, V lost 4 bases, and 13 bases had no gene match. Here the CDR3 reads CASSSYPGQRGSGANVLTF. The CDR3 DNA is TGTGCCAGCAGTTCTTATCCGGGACAGAGGGGATCTGGGGCCAACGTCCTGACTTTC.

This chain connects TRBV28 to TRBJ1-2; D is unresolved. Trimming left V 2 bases short and J 3 bases short, with 4 bases between. Per germline, CDR1 MDHEN and CDR2 SYDVKM. The CDR3 contains 12 residues. CDR3 sequence (DNA): TGTGCCAGCAGTTTACTGCACTATGGCTACACCTTC. Translation gives CASSLLHYGYTF.

V and J are TRBV7-2 and TRBJ2-2; 8 bases match TRBD2. The V and J ends lost 1 base and 6 bases, in that order; junction bases with no gene match: 16. The CDR3 spans 19 residues. Germline assignment: CDR1 SGHTA and CDR2 FQGNSA. The CDR3: CASSLETAGGGGLAGELFF. Written as DNA, the CDR3 is TGTGCCAGCAGCTTAGAGACTGCCGGGGGGGGGGGCCTGGCCGGGGAGCTGTTTTTT.

At least ten counts were recorded for this clonotype. The rearrangement uses TRBV7-9 and TRBJ2-1, with 8 bases that match TRBD1. The CDR3 spans 15 residues. V trimming: 5 bases; J trimming: 6 bases; junction bases outside the gene matches: 9. The germline gives CDR1 SEHNR, CDR2 FQNEAQ (reference sequence). CDR3 nucleotide sequence: TGTGCCAGCAGCCCAGGGGGCCCCCCTGGCAATGAGCAGTTCTTC. Encoded protein: CASSPGGPPGNEQFF.

This clonotype was seen at least ten times. The rearrangement uses TRBV5-6 and TRBJ2-5; 8 bases map to TRBD1. The CDR3 covers 14 residues. The V gene end was trimmed by 4 bases and the J gene end by 4 bases; junction bases not matched to a gene: 6. The V gene's germline CDR1 is SGHDT and CDR2 YYEEEE. The CDR3 protein is CASSRGQVGETQYF. DNA for the CDR3: TGTGCCAGCAGCAGGGGACAGGTTGGAGAGACCCAGTACTTC.

This clonotype was seen repeatedly, ten times or more. The rearrangement uses TRBV7-2 and TRBJ1-3; no firm D call. Germline V gene lookup returns CDR1 SGHTA and CDR2 FQGNSA. This CDR3 contains 16 residues. V lost 3 bases and J lost 6, with 18 bases in between. The CDR3 DNA is TGTGCCAGCAGCTTCGTTAGCTGGGTTACAGAAAACACCATATATTTT. Its translation: CASSFVSWVTENTIYF.

J is TRBJ2-4 and V is TRBV19; D is ambiguous. This CDR3 is 14 amino acids long. Germline V gene sequence: CDR1 LNHDA, CDR2 SQIVND (reference sequence). V was trimmed by 5 bases and J by 4 bases, leaving 12 bases between them. DNA for the CDR3: TGTGCCAGTAGTGCACCGGGCCAGAAAAACATTCAGTACTTC. Translated: CASSAPGQKNIQYF.

The chain joins TRBV29-1 to TRBJ2-1, with 11 bases fitting TRBD2. The V gene's germline CDR1 is SQVTM and CDR2 ANQGSEA. The CDR3 covers 17 residues. After removal of 6 bases from V and 8 bases from J, the junction contained 18 bases not matched to a gene. Written as DNA, the CDR3 is TGCAGCGTCCAAGGGGGGGTAGCGGGAGGGTTCGGCCATGAGCAGTTCTTC. It translates to CSVQGGVAGGFGHEQFF.

The table lists this clonotype with many counts. This chain uses TRBV28 with TRBJ1-5; D is undetermined. Germline V CDR1 and CDR2: MDHEN, SYDVKM. V lost 8 bases to trimming and J lost 2 bases, with 13 bases between them. The CDR3 runs 14 residues. The CDR3 region has the DNA TGTGCCAGCTGTTCGGTTGATGGCAATCAGCCCCAGCATTTT. Translated, it gives CASCSVDGNQPQHF.

The chain has TRBV3-1 and TRBJ1-6; 9 nucleotides match TRBD1. V lost 1 base to trimming and J lost 9 bases; unmatched junction nucleotides: 7. The V gene's germline CDR1 is LGHDT and CDR2 YNNKEL (reference sequence). The CDR3 contains 16 residues. The CDR3 DNA is TGTGCCAGCAGCCAAGTCCCGGGACAGGGCGGTTCACCCCTCCACTTT. It codes for CASSQVPGQGGSPLHF.

This clonotype was found a few times. The chain joins TRBV9 to TRBJ1-2; no firm D call. This CDR3 has 14 amino acids. CDR1 and CDR2 from the germline V gene are SGDLS and YYNGEE. V lost 5 bases to trimming and J lost 0 bases, with 11 bases between them. CDR3 residues: CASSLDQANYGYTF. The CDR3 DNA reads TGTGCCAGCAGTCTAGACCAAGCTAACTATGGCTACACCTTC.

The gene calls are TRBV7-2 and TRBJ2-5, with D possibly TRBD1 on 6 matching bases. V lost 1 base and J lost 3, with 12 bases in between. CDR3 length: 15 residues. Germline lookup yields CDR1 SGHTA and CDR2 FQGNSA. CDR3 amino acids: CASSLGGWTEETQYF. The DNA for the CDR3 is TGTGCCAGCAGCTTAGGTGGGTGGACAGAAGAGACCCAGTACTTC.

This clonotype was seen only a few times. The chain has TRBV5-8 and TRBJ2-2, with 10 bases lining up with TRBD2. Germline V gene data show CDR1 as SGHTS and CDR2 as YDEGEE. The CDR3 contains 18 residues. The J segment lost 3 bases and the V segment lost 0 bases, leaving 8 bases of the junction unmatched. The chain's CDR3 is CASSLVVAGGSDTGELFF. The CDR3 DNA is TGTGCCAGCAGCTTGGTAGTAGCGGGAGGATCTGACACCGGGGAGCTGTTTTTT.

The V call is TRBV10-3, the J call TRBJ1-1; 8 bases line up with TRBD1. The junction had 3 bases not matched to a gene; V was cut back by 6 bases and J by 0 bases. Germline values: CDR1 ENHRY, CDR2 SYGVKD. This CDR3 has 14 amino acids. CDR3 coding DNA: TGTGCCATCAGCGGGACAGGCTTGAACACTGAAGCTTTCTTT. This sequence encodes CAISGTGLNTEAFF.

This clonotype was found many times. As DNA, the CDR3 is TGTGCCATCAGTCCAGTCAATCACGGGGGACAGGTTTATGGCTACACCTTC. It is translated as CAISPVNHGGQVYGYTF. The chain is built from TRBV10-3 and TRBJ1-2, with TRBD1 matching over 8 bases. The CDR3 is made up of 17 amino acids. From germline, CDR1 is ENHRY and CDR2 SYGVKD. V shed 5 bases and J 5 bases; nucleotides not matched to a gene: 16.

This clonotype has a handful of counts. The V and J genes are TRBV20-1 and TRBJ2-7, with D perhaps matching TRBD2 (7 bases). CDR1 is DFQATT, CDR2 SNEGSKA, per germline (reference sequence). The CDR3 spans 12 residues. The V gene lost 2 bases and the J gene lost 4 bases, with 9 bases spanning the gap. CDR3 region: CSARRGGYEQYF. The CDR3 region has the DNA TGCAGTGCTAGAAGGGGGGGATACGAGCAGTACTTC.

The chain recombines TRBV2 with TRBJ2-3; no clear D gene. CDR1 is SNHLY, CDR2 FYNNEI, per germline. The CDR3 totals 13 residues. V dropped 6 bases and J dropped 5 bases, with 12 bases sitting between them. CDR3 DNA sequence: TGTGCCAGCAGAGGGTCCTCAGGAGATACGCAGTATTTT. Protein product: CASRGSSGDTQYF.